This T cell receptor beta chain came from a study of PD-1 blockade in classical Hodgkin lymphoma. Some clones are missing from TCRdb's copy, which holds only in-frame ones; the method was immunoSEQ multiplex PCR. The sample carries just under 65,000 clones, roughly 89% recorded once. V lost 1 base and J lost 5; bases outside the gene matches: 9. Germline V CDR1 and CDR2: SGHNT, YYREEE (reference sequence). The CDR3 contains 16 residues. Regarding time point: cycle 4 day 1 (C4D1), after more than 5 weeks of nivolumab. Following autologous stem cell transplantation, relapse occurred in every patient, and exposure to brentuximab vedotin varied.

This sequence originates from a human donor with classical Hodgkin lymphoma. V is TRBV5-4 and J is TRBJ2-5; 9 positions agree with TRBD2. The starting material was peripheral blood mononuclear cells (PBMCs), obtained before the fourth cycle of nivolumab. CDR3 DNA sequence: TGTGCCAGCAGCTTGAGTCTAGCGGGGAAGTTTGAGACCCAGTACTTC. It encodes CASSLSLAGKFETQYF.